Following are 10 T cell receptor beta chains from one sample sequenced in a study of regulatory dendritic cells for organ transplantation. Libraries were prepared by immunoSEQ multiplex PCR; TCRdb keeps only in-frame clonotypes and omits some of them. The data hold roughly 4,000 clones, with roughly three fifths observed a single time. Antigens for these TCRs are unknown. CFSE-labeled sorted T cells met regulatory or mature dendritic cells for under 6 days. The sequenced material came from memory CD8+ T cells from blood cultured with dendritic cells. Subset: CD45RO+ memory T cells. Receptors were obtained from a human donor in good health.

The CDR3 sequence: CASSSAGGNEQYF. The CDR3, as DNA: TGTGCCAGCAGTTCCGCAGGGGGAAACGAGCAGTACTTC. The V call is TRBV7-6, the J call TRBJ2-7; 7 nucleotides align to TRBD1. CDR3 length equals 13 residues. The V and J ends lost 6 bases and 5 bases, in that order; junction bases with no gene match: 7. Germline V gives CDR1 SGHVS, CDR2 FNYEAQ.

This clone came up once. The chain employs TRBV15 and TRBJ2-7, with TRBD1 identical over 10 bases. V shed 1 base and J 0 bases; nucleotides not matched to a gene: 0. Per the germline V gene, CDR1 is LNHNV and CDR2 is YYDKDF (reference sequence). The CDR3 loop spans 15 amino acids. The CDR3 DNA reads TGTGCCACCAGCAGAGGGACAGGGGGCTCCTACGAGCAGTACTTC. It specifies CATSRGTGGSYEQYF.

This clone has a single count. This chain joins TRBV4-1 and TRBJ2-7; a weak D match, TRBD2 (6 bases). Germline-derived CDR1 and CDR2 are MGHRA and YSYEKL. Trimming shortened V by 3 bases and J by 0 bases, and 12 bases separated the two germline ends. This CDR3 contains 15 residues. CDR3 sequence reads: CASSQGGVISYEQYF. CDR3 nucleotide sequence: TGCGCCAGCAGCCAGGGCGGGGTTATCTCCTACGAGCAGTACTTC.

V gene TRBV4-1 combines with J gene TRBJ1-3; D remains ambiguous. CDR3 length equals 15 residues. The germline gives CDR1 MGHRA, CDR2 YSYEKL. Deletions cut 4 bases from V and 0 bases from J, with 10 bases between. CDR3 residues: CASSPGPTSGNTIYF. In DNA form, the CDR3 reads TGCGCCAGCAGCCCGGGTCCTACCTCTGGAAACACCATATATTTT.

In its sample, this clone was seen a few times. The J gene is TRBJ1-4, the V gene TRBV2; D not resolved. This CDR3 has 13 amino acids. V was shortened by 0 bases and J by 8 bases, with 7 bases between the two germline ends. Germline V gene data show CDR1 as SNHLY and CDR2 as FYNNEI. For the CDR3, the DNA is TGTGCCAGCAGTGAAGCGCTGAGGGAAAAACTGTTTTTT. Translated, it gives CASSEALREKLFF.

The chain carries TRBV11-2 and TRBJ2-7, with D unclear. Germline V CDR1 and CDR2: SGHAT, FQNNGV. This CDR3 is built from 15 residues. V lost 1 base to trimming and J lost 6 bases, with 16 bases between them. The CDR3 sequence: CASSLVFREASEQYF. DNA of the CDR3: TGTGCCAGCAGCTTAGTTTTCCGCGAGGCGAGCGAGCAGTACTTC.

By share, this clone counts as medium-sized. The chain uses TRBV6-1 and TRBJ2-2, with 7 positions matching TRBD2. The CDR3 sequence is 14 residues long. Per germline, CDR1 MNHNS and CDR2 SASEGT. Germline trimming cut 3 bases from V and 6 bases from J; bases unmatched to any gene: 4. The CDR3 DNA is TGTGCCAGCAGTGATGGGGAGGGCTCCGGGGAGCTGTTTTTT. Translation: CASSDGEGSGELFF.

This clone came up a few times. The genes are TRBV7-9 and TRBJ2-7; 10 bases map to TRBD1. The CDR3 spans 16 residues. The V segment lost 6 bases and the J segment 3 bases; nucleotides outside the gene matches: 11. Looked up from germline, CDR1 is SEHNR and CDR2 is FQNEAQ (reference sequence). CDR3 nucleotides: TGTGCCAGCAGTTATCCGACAGGGGGCGACGGCTACGAGCAGTACTTC. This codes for CASSYPTGGDGYEQYF. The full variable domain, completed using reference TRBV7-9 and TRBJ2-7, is DTGVSQNPRHKITKRGQNVTFRCDPISEHNRLYWYRQTLGQGPEFLTYFQNEAQLEKSRLLSDRFSAERPKGSFSTLEIQRTEQGDSAMYLCASSYPTGGDGYEQYFGPGTRLTVT.

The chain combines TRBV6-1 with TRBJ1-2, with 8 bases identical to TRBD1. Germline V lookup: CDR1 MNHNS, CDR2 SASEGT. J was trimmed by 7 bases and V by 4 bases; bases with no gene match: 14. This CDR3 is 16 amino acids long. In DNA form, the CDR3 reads TGTGCCAGCAGTGGACAGGGGAGGCGTAATCGGTCTGGCTACACCTTC. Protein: CASSGQGRRNRSGYTF.

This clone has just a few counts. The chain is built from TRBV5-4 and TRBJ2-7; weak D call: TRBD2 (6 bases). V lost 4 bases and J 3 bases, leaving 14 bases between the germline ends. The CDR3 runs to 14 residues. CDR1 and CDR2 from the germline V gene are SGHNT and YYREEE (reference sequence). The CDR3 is CASSVAGTYYEQYF. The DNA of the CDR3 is TGTGCCAGCAGCGTGGCCGGGACTTACTACGAGCAGTACTTC.